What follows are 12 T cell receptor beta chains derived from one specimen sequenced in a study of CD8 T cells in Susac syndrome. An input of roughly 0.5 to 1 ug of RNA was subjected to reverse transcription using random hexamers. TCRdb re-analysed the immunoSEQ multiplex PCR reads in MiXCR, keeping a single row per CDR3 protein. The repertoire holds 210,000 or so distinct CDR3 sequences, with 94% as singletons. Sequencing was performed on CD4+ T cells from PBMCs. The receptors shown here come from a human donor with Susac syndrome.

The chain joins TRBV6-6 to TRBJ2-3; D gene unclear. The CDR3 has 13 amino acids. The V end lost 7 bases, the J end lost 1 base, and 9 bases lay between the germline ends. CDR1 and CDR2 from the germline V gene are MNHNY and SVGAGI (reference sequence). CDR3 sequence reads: CASIPSGTDTQYF. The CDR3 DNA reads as TGTGCCAGCATCCCCTCGGGCACAGATACGCAGTATTTT.

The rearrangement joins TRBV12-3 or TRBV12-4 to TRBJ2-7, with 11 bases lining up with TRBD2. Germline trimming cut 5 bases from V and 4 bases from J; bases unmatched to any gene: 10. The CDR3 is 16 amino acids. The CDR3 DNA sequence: TGTGCCAGCAGTCCCTTGGGTAGCGGGGGGGGTTACGAGCAGTACTTC. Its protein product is CASSPLGSGGGYEQYF.

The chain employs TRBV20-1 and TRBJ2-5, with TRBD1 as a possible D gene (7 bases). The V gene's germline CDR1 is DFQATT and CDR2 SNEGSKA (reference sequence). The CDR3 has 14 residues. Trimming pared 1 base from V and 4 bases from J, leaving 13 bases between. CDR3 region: CSARGQGSGETQYF. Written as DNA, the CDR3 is TGCAGTGCTAGAGGACAGGGTAGCGGAGAGACCCAGTACTTC.

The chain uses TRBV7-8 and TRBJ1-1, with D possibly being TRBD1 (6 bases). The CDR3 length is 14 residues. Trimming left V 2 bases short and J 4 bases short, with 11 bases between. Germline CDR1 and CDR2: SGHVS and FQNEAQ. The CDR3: CASSLSRGVTEAFF. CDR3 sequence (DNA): TGTGCCAGCAGCTTAAGTAGGGGGGTCACTGAAGCTTTCTTT.

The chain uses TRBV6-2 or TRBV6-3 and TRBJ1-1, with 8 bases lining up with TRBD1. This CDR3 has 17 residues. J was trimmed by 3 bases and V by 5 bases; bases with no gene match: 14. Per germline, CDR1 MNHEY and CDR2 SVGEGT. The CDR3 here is CASSRTPGTGDDTEAFF. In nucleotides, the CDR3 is TGTGCCAGCAGTCGCACCCCCGGGACAGGAGACGACACTGAAGCTTTCTTT.

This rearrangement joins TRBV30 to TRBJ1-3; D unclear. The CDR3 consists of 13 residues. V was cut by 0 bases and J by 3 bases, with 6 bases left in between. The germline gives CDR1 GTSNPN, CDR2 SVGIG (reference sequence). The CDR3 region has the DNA TGTGCCTGGAGTGTTGTCCATGGAAACACCATATATTTT. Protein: CAWSVVHGNTIYF.

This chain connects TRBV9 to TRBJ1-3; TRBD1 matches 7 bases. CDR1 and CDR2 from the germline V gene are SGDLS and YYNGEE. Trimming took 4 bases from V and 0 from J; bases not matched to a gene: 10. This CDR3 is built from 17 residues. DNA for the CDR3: TGTGCCAGCAGCCGGATGACAGGGTTGGGCTCTGGAAACACCATATATTTT. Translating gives CASSRMTGLGSGNTIYF.

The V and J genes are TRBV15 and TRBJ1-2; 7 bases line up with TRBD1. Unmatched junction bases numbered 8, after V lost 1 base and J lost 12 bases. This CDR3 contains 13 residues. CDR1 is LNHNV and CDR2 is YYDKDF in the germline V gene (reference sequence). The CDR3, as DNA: TGTGCCACCAGCAGAGGCCGGACAGGCCGCGACACCTTC. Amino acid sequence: CATSRGRTGRDTF. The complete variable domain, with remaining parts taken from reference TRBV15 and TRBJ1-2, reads DAMVIQNPRYQVTQFGKPVTLSCSQTLNHNVMYWYQQKSSQAPKLLFHYYDKDFNNEADTPDNFQSRRPNTSFCFLDIRSPGLGDTAMYLCATSRGRTGRDTFGSGTRLTVV.

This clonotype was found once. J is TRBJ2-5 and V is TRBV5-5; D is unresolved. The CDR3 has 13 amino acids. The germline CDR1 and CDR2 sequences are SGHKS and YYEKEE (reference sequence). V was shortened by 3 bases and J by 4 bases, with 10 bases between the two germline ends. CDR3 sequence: CASSSRPVETQYF. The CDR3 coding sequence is TGTGCCAGCAGCTCTCGACCAGTAGAGACCCAGTACTTC. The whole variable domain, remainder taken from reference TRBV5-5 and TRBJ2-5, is DAGVTQSPTHLIKTRGQQVTLRCSPISGHKSVSWYQQVLGQGPQFIFQYYEKEERGRGNFPDRFSARQFPNYSSELNVNALLLGDSALYLCASSSRPVETQYFGPGTRLLVL.

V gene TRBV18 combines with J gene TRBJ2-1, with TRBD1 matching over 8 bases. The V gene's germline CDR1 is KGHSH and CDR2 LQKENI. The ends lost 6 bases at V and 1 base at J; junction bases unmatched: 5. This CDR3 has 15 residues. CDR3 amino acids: CASSLNRGSYNEQFF. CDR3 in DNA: TGTGCCAGCTCGCTAAACAGGGGGTCCTACAATGAGCAGTTCTTC.

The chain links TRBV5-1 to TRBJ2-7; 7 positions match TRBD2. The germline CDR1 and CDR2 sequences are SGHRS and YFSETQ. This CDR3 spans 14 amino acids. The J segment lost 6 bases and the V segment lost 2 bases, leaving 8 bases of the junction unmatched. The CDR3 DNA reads TGCGCCAGCAGCTTTGGGACTACTATGCCCGAGCAGTACTTC. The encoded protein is CASSFGTTMPEQYF.

The CDR3 DNA is TGCAGCGTTGAACAGGGAATGAACACTGAAGCTTTCTTT. As protein: CSVEQGMNTEAFF. The chain links TRBV29-1 to TRBJ1-1; D might be TRBD1 (5 bases). The CDR3 covers 13 residues. In germline, CDR1 is SQVTM, CDR2 ANQGSEA. The ends were cut back, 2 bases at V and 0 bases at J, with 7 bases in the middle.